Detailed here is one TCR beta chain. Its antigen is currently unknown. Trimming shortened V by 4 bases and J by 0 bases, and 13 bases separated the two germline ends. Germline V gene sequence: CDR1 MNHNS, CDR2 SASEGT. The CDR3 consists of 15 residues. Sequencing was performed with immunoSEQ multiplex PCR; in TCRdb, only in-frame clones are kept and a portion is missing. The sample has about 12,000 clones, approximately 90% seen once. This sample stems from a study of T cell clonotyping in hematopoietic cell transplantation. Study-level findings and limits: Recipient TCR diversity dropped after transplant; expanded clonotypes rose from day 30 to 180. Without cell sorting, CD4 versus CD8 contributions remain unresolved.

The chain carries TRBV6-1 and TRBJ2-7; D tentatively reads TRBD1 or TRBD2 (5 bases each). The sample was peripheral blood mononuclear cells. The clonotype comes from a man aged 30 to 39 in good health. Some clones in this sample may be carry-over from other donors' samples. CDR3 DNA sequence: TGTGCCAGCAGTGGGACCGGGACGGCCTCCTACGAGCAGTACTTC. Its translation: CASSGTGTASYEQYF.